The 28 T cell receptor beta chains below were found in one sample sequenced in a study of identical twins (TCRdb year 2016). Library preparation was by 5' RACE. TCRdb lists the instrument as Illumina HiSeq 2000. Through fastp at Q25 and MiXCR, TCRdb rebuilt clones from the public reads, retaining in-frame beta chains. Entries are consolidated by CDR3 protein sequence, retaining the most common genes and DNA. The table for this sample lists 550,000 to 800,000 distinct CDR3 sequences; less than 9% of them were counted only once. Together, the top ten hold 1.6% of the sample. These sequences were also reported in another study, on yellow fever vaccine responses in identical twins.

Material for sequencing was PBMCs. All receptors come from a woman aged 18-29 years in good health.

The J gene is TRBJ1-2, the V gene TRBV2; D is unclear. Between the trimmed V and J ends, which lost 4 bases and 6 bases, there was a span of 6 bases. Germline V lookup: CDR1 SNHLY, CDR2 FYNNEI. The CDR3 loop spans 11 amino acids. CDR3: CASSATDGYTF. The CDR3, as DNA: TGTGCCAGCAGTGCGACGGATGGCTACACCTTC.

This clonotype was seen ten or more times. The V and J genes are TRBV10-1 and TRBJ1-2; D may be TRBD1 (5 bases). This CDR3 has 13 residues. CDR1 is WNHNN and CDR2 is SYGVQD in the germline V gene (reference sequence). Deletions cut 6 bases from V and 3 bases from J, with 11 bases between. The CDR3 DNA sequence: TGCGCCAGCAGCCGGGGGGGAGACTATGGCTACACCTTC. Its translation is CASSRGGDYGYTF.

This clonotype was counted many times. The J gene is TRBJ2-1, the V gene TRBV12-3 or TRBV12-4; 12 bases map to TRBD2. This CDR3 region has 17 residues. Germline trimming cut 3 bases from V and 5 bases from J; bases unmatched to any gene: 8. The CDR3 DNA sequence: TGTGCCAGCAGTTTGCATGTAACTAGCGGGAGGAACAATGAGCAGTTCTTC. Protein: CASSLHVTSGRNNEQFF.

The CDR3 loop reads CASSGLGDEQYF. DNA of the CDR3: TGTGCCAGCAGCGGCCTCGGCGACGAGCAGTACTTC. The J gene is TRBJ2-7, the V gene TRBV9; D ambiguous. The V and J ends lost 3 bases and 5 bases respectively, with 9 bases between them. The CDR3 totals 12 residues. Germline CDR1 is SGDLS and CDR2 is YYNGEE.

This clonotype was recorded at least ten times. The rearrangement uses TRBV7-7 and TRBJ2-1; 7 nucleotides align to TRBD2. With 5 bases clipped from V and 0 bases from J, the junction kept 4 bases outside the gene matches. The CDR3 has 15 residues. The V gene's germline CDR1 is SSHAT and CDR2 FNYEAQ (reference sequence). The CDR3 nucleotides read TGTGCCAGCAGCAAGCGGGACGGCTCCTACAATGAGCAGTTCTTC. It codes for CASSKRDGSYNEQFF.

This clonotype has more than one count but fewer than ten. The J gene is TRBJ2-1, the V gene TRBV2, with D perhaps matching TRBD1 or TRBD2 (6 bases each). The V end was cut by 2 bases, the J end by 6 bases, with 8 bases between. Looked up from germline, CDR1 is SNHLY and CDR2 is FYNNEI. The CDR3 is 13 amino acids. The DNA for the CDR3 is TGTGCCAGCAGTGAAAGGGGGGTCAATGAGCAGTTCTTC. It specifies CASSERGVNEQFF.

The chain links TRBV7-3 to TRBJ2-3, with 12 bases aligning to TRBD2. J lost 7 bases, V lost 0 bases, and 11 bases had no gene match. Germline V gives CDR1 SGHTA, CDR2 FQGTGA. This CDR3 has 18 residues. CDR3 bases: TGTGCCAGCAGCTTAACTGGTCGGACTAGCGGGACATCGAATACGCAGTATTTT. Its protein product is CASSLTGRTSGTSNTQYF.

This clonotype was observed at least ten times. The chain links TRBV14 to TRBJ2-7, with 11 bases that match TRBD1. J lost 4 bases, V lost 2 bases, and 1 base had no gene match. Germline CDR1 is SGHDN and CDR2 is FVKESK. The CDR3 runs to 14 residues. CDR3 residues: CASSQRDRGYEQYF. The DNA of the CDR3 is TGTGCCAGCAGCCAACGGGACAGGGGGTACGAGCAGTACTTC.

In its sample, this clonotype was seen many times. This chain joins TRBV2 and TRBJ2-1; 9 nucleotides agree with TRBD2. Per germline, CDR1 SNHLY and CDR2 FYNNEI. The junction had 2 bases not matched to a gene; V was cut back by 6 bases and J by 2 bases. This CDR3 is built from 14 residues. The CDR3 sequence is CASRGLATYNEQFF. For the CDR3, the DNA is TGTGCCAGCAGGGGACTAGCTACCTACAATGAGCAGTTCTTC.

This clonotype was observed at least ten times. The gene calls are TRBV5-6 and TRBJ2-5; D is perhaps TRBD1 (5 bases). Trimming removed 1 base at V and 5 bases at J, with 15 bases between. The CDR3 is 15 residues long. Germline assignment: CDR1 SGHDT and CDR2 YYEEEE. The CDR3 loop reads CASSLISQGSETQYF. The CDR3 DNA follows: TGTGCCAGCAGCTTGATATCGCAGGGTTCGGAGACCCAGTACTTC.

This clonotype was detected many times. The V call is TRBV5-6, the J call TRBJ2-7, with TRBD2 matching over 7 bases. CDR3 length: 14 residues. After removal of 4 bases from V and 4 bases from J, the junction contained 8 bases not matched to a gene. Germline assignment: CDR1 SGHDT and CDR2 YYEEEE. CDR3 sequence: CASSLGGDGYEQYF. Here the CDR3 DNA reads TGTGCCAGCAGCCTGGGAGGGGACGGGTACGAGCAGTACTTC.

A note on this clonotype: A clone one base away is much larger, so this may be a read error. The CDR3 region is CASSDGEQGNEPFF. The CDR3 nucleotides are TGTGCCAGCAGTGACGGGGAACAGGGAAATGAGCCGTTCTTC. The rearrangement joins TRBV6-4 to TRBJ2-1, with D possibly matching TRBD1 (6 bases). Germline V gene data show CDR1 as MRHNA and CDR2 as SNTAGT. The length of the CDR3 is 14 residues.

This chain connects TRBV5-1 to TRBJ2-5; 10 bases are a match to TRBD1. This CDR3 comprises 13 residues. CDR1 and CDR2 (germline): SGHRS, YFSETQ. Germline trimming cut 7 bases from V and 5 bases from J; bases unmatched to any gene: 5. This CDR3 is CASYRDRGETQYF. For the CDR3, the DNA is TGCGCCAGCTACCGGGACAGGGGTGAGACCCAGTACTTC.

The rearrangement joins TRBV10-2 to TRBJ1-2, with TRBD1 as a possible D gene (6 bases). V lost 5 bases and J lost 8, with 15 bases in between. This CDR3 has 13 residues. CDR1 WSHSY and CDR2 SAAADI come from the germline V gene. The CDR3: CASSPAAGGGYTF. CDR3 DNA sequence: TGCGCCAGCAGTCCAGCCGCTGGGGGCGGCTACACCTTC.

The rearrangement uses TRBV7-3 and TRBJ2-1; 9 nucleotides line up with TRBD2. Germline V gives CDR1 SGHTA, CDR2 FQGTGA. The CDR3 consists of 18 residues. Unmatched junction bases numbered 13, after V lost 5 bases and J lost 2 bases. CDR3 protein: CASSPLGLSGSTYNEQFF. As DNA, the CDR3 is TGTGCCAGCAGCCCGCTCGGCCTTAGCGGGAGTACCTACAATGAGCAGTTCTTC.

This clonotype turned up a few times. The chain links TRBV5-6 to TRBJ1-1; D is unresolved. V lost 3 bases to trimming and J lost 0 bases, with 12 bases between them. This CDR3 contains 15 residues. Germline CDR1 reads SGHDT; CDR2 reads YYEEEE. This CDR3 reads CASSSSENMNTEAFF. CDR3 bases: TGTGCCAGCAGCTCCTCGGAGAACATGAACACTGAAGCTTTCTTT.

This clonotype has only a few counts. CDR3 nucleotides: TGCAGTGCTAGAGATCCCCTGAGGGGGGTCACCTACAATGAGCAGTTCTTC. This encodes CSARDPLRGVTYNEQFF. This chain links TRBV20-1 with TRBJ2-1; perhaps D is TRBD1 or TRBD2 (6 bases each). Germline CDR1 reads DFQATT; CDR2 reads SNEGSKA (reference sequence). The V end lost 0 bases, the J end lost 2 bases, and 17 bases lay between the germline ends. This CDR3 has 17 amino acids.

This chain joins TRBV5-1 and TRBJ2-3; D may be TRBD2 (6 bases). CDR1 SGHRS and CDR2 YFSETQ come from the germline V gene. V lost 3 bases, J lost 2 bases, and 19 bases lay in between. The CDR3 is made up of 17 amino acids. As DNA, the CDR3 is TGCGCCAGCAGCTCCAAAGGGACTCCCCGAAACACAGATACGCAGTATTTT. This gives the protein CASSSKGTPRNTDTQYF.

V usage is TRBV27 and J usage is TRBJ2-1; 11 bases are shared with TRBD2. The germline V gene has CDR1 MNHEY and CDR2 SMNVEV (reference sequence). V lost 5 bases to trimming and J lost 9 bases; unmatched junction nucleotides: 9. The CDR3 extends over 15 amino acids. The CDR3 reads CASSPFSGGVPEQFF. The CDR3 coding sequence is TGTGCCAGCAGTCCCTTTAGCGGGGGGGTTCCTGAGCAGTTCTTC.

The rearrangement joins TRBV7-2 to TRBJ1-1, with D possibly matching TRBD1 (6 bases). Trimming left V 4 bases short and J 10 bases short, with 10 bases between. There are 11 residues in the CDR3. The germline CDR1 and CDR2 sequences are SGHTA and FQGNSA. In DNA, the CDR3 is TGTGCCAGCAGCTCCCTCAGGGGAGCTTTCTTT. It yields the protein CASSSLRGAFF.

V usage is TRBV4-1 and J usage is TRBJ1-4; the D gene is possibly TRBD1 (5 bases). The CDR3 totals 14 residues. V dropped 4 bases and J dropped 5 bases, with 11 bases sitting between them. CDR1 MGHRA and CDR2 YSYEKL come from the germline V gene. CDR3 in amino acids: CASSPWGGNEKLFF. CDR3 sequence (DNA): TGCGCCAGCAGCCCCTGGGGGGGGAATGAAAAACTGTTTTTT.

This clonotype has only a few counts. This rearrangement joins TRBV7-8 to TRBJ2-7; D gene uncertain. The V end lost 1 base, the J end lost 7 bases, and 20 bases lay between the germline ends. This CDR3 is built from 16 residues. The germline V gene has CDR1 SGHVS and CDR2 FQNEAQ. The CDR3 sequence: CASSLGFMASVGEQYV. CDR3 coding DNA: TGTGCCAGCAGCTTAGGGTTCATGGCCTCGGTTGGGGAGCAGTACGTC.

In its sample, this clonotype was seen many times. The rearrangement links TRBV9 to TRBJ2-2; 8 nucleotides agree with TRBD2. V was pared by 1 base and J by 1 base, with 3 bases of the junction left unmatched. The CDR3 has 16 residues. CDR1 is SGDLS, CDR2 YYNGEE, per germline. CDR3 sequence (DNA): TGTGCCAGCAGCGTAAAAGCGGGAGAGAACACCGGGGAGCTGTTTTTT. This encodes CASSVKAGENTGELFF.

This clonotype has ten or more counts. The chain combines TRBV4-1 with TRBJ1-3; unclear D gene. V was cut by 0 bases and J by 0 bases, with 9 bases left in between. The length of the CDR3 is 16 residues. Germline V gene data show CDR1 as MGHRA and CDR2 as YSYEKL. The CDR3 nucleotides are TGCGCCAGCAGCCAAGAGGCTCCCTCCTCTGGAAACACCATATATTTT. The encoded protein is CASSQEAPSSGNTIYF.

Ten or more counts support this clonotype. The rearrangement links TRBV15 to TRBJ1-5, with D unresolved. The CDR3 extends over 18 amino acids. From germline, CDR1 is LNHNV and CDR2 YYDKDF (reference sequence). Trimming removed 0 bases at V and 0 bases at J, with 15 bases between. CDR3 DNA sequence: TGTGCCACCAGCAGAGAAGGCAGTCAAGCCTATAGCAATCAGCCCCAGCATTTT. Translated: CATSREGSQAYSNQPQHF.

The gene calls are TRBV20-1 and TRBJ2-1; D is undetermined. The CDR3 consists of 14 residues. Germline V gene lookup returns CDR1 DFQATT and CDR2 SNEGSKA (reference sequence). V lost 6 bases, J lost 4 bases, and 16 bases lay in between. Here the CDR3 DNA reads TGCAGTGCCCACCGGCCCGGGTGGTACAATGAGCAGTTCTTC. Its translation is CSAHRPGWYNEQFF.

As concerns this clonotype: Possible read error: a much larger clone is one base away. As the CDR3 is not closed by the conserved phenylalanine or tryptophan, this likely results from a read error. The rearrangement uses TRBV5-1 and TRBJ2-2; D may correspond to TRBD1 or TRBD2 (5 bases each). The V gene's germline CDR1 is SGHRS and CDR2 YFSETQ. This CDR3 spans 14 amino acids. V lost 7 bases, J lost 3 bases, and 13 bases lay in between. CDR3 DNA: TGCGCCAGCTTACGGGACGGAGACACCGGGGAGCTGTTTTTA. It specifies CASLRDGDTGELFL.

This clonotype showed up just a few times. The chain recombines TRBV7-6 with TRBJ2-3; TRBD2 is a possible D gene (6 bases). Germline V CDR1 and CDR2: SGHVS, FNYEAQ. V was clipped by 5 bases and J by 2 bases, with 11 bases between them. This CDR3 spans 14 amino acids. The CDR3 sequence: CASSRDFSTDTQYF. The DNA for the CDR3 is TGTGCCAGCAGCAGGGACTTTTCCACAGATACGCAGTATTTT. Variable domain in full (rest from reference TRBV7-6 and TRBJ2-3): GAGVSQSPRYKVTKRGQDVALRCDPISGHVSLYWYRQALGQGPEFLTYFNYEAQQDKSGLPNDRFSAERPEGSISTLTIQRTEQRDSAMYRCASSRDFSTDTQYFGPGTRLTVL.